This T cell receptor beta chain emerged from a study of cytomegalovirus exposure and HLA in healthy donors. Study results and caveats: Some V segments, TRBV6-2 and TRBV6-3 among them, were indistinguishable and were therefore excluded. Both high specificity and high sensitivity reportedly marked the classifier's diagnosis of cytomegalovirus status.

PCR primers comprised 60 Vbeta and 13 Jbeta primers. TCRdb's table, derived via immunoSEQ multiplex PCR, lists solely in-frame clones and lacks some. Here the sample spans 150,000 to 200,000 clones, roughly 80% being singletons. This clone was detected a few times. Its target is not known. This CDR3 spans 13 amino acids. Trimming removed 8 bases at V and 4 bases at J, with 12 bases between. The germline V gene encodes CDR1 MNHNS and CDR2 SASEGT. The origin of this receptor is a woman aged 40 to 50 in good health and CMV-seropositive. Sequenced material: PBMCs. V and J are TRBV6-1 and TRBJ1-3; D perhaps matches TRBD1 (5 bases). The CDR3 bases are TGTGCCAGCGTGATCGGACAAGGAAACACCATATATTTT. Protein sequence: CASVIGQGNTIYF.